What follows describes a single TCR beta chain. Its specific antigen is unknown. No base quality information exists; no much larger clone differs at one position. This sample is drawn from a study of shared clonotypes between healthy human individuals (dated by TCRdb to about 2020). With regard to the full study: The cohort included a few men and a couple of women between 18 and 49 years of age. Leukapheresis yielded between about 0.94 and 8.9 billion PBMCs per donor. Different laboratories and diverse techniques were used to prepare libraries and sequence TCR repertoires, to increase sequencing depth and limit assay-specific biases. Per donor, three plates each were used for CD4 naive and CD4 memory, two for CD8 naive, and one for CD8 memory. Blood TCR repertoires of five healthy adults were deeply sequenced to estimate repertoire size and the extent of clonotype sharing between individuals. Study-wide conclusions, independent of this receptor: Compared with non-shared clonotypes, the clonotypes found in all four sorted-subset donors had higher generation probabilities. The small number of donors limited the genetic and exposure-history diversity represented. Only blood was sampled, and tissue TCR repertoires likely differ from those in blood. Pairwise subsampling led to the expectation that sequencing depth would affect the degree of clonotype sharing among donors. Naive subsets generally had larger estimated clonotype richness than memory subsets. Incomplete sequencing was indicated by rarefaction of sorted-subset datasets, despite the large sequencing depth. Across four donors, about 4.5% of naive CD4, roughly 3.5% of naive CD8, approximately 2.5% of memory CD4, and around 0.4% of memory CD8 clonotypes were shared.

The CDR3, from cysteine to phenylalanine, totals 13 residues. The entry retains the CDR3 DNA only, 39 bases that are in frame from base 1. CDR1 SGHNT and CDR2 YENEEA are derived from the germline V gene. V gives up 0 bases and J gives up 2 bases, and the segment between their germline ends measures 4 bases. CD8 naive samples consisted of CD45RO-negative cells that were positively selected for CCR7, yielding a CD45RA+CCR7+ population without TemRA cells. Donors were healthy HIV-negative adults with no recently reported acute infections or vaccinations. Every donor was a Caucasian adult living in Nashville, Tennessee, USA. After blood collection by leukapheresis, PBMCs were isolated using Ficoll-Histopaque density gradient centrifugation and then cryopreserved in the vapor phase of liquid nitrogen. Analytical flow cytometry was used to check the purity and quantity of every magnetically sorted T cell population. From each sorted fraction, genomic DNA was isolated and quantified by UV absorbance on a Nanodrop 2000c.

TCR CDR3 regions were amplified from genomic DNA by multiplex PCR using the deep immunoSEQ assay. Genomic DNA extracted from each cell subset was distributed evenly over all wells of several immunoSEQ 96-well plates, and each plate served as one replicate. For sorted subsets, approximately 190 ng of genomic DNA, equivalent to some 30,000 T cell genomes, went into each replicate PCR. The purified libraries were quantified using a Qubit 3.0 fluorometer, sized with a Bioanalyzer 2100, and then quantified again using the KAPA Library Quantification kit. Every immunoSEQ 96-well plate was sequenced on a dedicated single-read 150-cycle Illumina NextSeq 550 flow cell. As for the original processing: Because the immunoSEQ output held only junctional sequences and lacked quality scores, the filtering could not match the filtering applied to full-length reads. Sequences were annotated with PyIR, a Python wrapper for IgBLAST v1.9, and V/J genes and CDR3 were assigned using IMGT germline references. Reads were filtered out if the reads had weak V/J assignments (E-value above 1e-6), no CDR3, stop codons, out-of-frame junctions, or ambiguous translated residues. V3J clonotypes were defined as sequences sharing an identical inferred V gene, J gene, and CDR3 amino acid sequence. Percentage overlap between repertoires was computed as shared unique clonotypes divided by the size of the smaller repertoire. RTK rarefaction, the Chao1 estimator, and Recon v2.1 estimates of unobserved clonotypes were used to assess repertoire richness. For all TCRbeta clonotypes obtained by the gDNA method from a handful of donors, generation probabilities were computed with OLGA. Held by TCRdb, this immuneACCESS table contains in-frame sequences only and omits some clones. Under half of the omission traces to an unresolved V gene where checked; the cause of the rest is unknown. That table is the source of V, J and clone size, and D and trimming were worked out from the DNA. The sample has about 1.9 million clones on record, roughly 95% of them singletons. Clones ranked in the top ten supply roughly 1.7% of the sample.

Input material: naive CD8+ T cells from PBMCs. The intended sense of this specimen's cell subset or site label: CD45RA+CCR7+. This TCR was recovered from a young man in good health. Some clones in this sample may be carry-over from other donors' samples. The sequence joins TRBV11-3 to TRBJ2-5; no D gene is confidently identified. The sequenced DNA is TGTGCCAGCAGCTTAGACTCACAAGAGACCCAGTACTTC. Its coded protein is CASSLDSQETQYF.